This paragraph covers one T cell receptor beta chain sequence. Not a single patient had been given any form of treatment at any point before undergoing thyroid surgery. The sample comes from a study of metastatic and nonmetastatic thyroid tumors. TCRdb used MiXCR to call clones anew from the PCR reads. The sample lists 29,000 or so clones, around 4% seen once, with around 20% in the top ten. The sequencing sample was made of blood. This receptor was obtained from a female donor with papillary thyroid cancer or a benign thyroid nodule (not recorded which). Some clones in this sample may be carry-over from other donors' samples.

The CDR3 coding sequence is TGCGCCAGCAATACTGGGGGTGGCAACTATGGCTACACCTTC. It codes for CASNTGGGNYGYTF. The rearrangement joins TRBV5-1 to TRBJ1-2; TRBD1 is a possible D gene (5 bases). V gave up 6 bases and J gave up 2 bases, with 14 bases separating them. The V gene's germline CDR1 is SGHRS and CDR2 YFSETQ. This CDR3 comprises 14 residues.